The present entry profiles one TCR beta chain with its context. Its antigen is currently unknown. Researchers ran the PCR with 60 Vbeta and 13 Jbeta primers. Clones were read by immunoSEQ multiplex PCR, and TCRdb kept only the in-frame ones, dropping some. Recorded for this sample: fewer than 95,000 clones. These data belong to a study of cytomegalovirus exposure and HLA in healthy donors. Trimming pared 1 base from V and 5 bases from J, leaving 12 bases between. The CDR3 runs 14 residues. Germline V CDR1 and CDR2: SGHVS, FQNEAQ. Despite likely unrecorded immune exposures, the donors were nominally healthy at the time of sampling. General study results and limits: As was reported, the HLA-A and HLA-B alleles of most subjects were accurately predicted from TCR beta sequences. Common viral pathogens seemed, in a later analysis, to connect with several of the most significant clusters.

Sequencing input: PBMCs. V gene TRBV7-8 combines with J gene TRBJ2-7; D possibly corresponds to TRBD2 (6 bases). This clonotype was sampled from a woman in her thirties or forties in good health and CMV-seropositive. The CDR3 bases are TGTGCCAGCAGCTTAGTACAGGAGGGCGACGAGCAGTACTTC. It translates to CASSLVQEGDEQYF.